One and the same sample provided the 29 T cell receptor beta chains below, sequenced in a study of blood T cell repertoires in COVID-19. Assay used: immunoSEQ multiplex PCR; TCRdb lists only in-frame clones, some missing. Seen here are some 61,000 clones, about nine tenths observed once, and the top ten hold about 8.3%. Material: peripheral blood. The receptors originated from a man aged 30-40 years with acute or convalescent COVID-19.

The chain combines TRBV11-3 with TRBJ2-3; a possible D gene is TRBD1 (6 bases). The germline V gene has CDR1 SGHNT and CDR2 YENEEA. V was clipped by 4 bases and J by 6 bases, with 14 bases between them. There are 14 residues in the CDR3. CDR3 in DNA: TGTGCCAGCAGCTCCAGGGGTCCGGTGGATACGCAGTATTTT. Translating it yields CASSSRGPVDTQYF.

This chain links TRBV7-9 with TRBJ1-4, with 10 bases fitting TRBD1. This CDR3 comprises 17 residues. The germline V gene encodes CDR1 SEHNR and CDR2 FQNEAQ (reference sequence). Germline trimming cut 3 bases from V and 4 bases from J; bases unmatched to any gene: 8. The CDR3 DNA follows: TGTGCCAGCAGCTTTCCGGGACAGGGGCGTAGTAATGAAAAACTGTTTTTT. Amino acids: CASSFPGQGRSNEKLFF.

The chain employs TRBV10-3 and TRBJ2-1, with D perhaps matching TRBD2 (6 bases). Looked up from germline, CDR1 is ENHRY and CDR2 is SYGVKD. This CDR3 has 14 residues. Trimming pared 4 bases from V and 5 bases from J, leaving 12 bases between. This CDR3 reads CAISAPGLNNEQFF. The CDR3 DNA follows: TGTGCCATCAGTGCGCCGGGACTTAACAATGAGCAGTTCTTC.

The chain joins TRBV18 to TRBJ1-2, with 7 bases identical to TRBD1. Per the germline V gene, CDR1 is KGHSH and CDR2 is LQKENI. Unmatched junction bases numbered 13, after V lost 1 base and J lost 8 bases. The CDR3 length is 16 residues. The CDR3 sequence is CASSPLASRGHSGYTF. CDR3 nucleotides: TGTGCCAGCTCACCACTGGCGTCGAGGGGGCATAGCGGCTACACCTTC.

This clone appeared once. The chain couples TRBV5-1 to TRBJ2-7, with 9 bases lining up with TRBD2. The CDR3 sequence is 19 residues long. The junction had 17 bases not matched to a gene; V was cut back by 2 bases and J by 2 bases. The germline CDR1 and CDR2 sequences are SGHRS and YFSETQ. The CDR3 nucleotides are TGCGCCAGCAGCTTCACCTTGATAGCGGGAGTCGGTCAGCCCTACGAGCAGTACTTC. Protein product: CASSFTLIAGVGQPYEQYF.

This clone has just one count. The chain has TRBV6-1 and TRBJ1-3; unclear D gene. The germline V gene has CDR1 MNHNS and CDR2 SASEGT. Between the trimmed V and J ends, which lost 2 bases and 4 bases, there was a span of 12 bases. The length of the CDR3 is 15 residues. For the CDR3, the DNA is TGTGCCAGCAGTGAAAGGCCGCTAGCAGGAAACACCATATATTTT. Translating it yields CASSERPLAGNTIYF.

This rearrangement joins TRBV5-5 to TRBJ2-3; 7 bases fit TRBD2. From germline, CDR1 is SGHKS and CDR2 YYEKEE (reference sequence). The CDR3 has 16 amino acids. V gave up 4 bases and J gave up 0 bases; unmatched junction bases: 8. The CDR3 nucleotides read TGTGCCAGCAGCCCCCCGGGGGGTCTTAGCACAGATACGCAGTATTTT. Protein: CASSPPGGLSTDTQYF.

The rearrangement uses TRBV24-1 and TRBJ2-7; 10 bases agree with TRBD1. Trimming took 3 bases from V and 6 from J; bases not matched to a gene: 7. CDR3 length: 15 amino acids. Germline CDR1 reads KGHDR; CDR2 reads SFDVKD. The CDR3: CATSDTGTGVGEQYF. In DNA form, the CDR3 reads TGTGCCACCAGTGATACCGGGACAGGGGTCGGCGAGCAGTACTTC.

The J gene is TRBJ1-5, the V gene TRBV3-1 (or the pseudogene TRBV3-2), with D possibly matching TRBD1 (6 bases). The length of the CDR3 is 15 residues. Looked up from germline, CDR1 is LGHDT and CDR2 is YNNKEL (reference sequence). V lost 5 bases and J lost 0, with 11 bases in between. The CDR3 coding sequence is TGTGCCAGCAGCTCAGGGGTCGATAGCAATCAGCCCCAGCATTTT. Residues: CASSSGVDSNQPQHF.

The chain has TRBV3-1 (or the pseudogene TRBV3-2) and TRBJ2-2; 10 nucleotides line up with TRBD1. J gave up 6 bases and V 3 bases, and 4 bases lay outside the gene matches. Germline V lookup: CDR1 LGHDT, CDR2 YNNKEL (reference sequence). The CDR3 covers 15 residues. The CDR3 is CASSQAGTGAGELFF. The DNA for the CDR3 is TGTGCCAGCAGCCAGGCCGGGACAGGGGCCGGGGAGCTGTTTTTT.

This chain uses TRBV7-3 with TRBJ2-3; TRBD2 aligns across 13 bases. Germline loops: CDR1 SGHTA, CDR2 FQGTGA. The trim removed 5 bases at V and 6 bases at J, leaving 8 bases unmatched. CDR3 length: 16 amino acids. The CDR3 is CASSAGTSGMADTQYF. CDR3 sequence (DNA): TGTGCCAGCAGCGCCGGGACTAGCGGGATGGCGGATACGCAGTATTTT.

The chain carries TRBV19 and TRBJ2-3; D call uncertain. This CDR3 region has 13 residues. CDR1 and CDR2 from the germline V gene are LNHDA and SQIVND (reference sequence). With 5 bases removed from V and 0 bases from J, the gap between germline ends came to 6 bases. The DNA of the CDR3 is TGTGCCAGTAGTGTGACTAGCACAGATACGCAGTATTTT. The encoded protein is CASSVTSTDTQYF. The variable domain in full, completed from reference TRBV19 and TRBJ2-3, reads DGGITQSPKYLFRKEGQNVTLSCEQNLNHDAMYWYRQDPGQGLRLIYYSQIVNDFQKGDIAEGYSVSREKKESFPLTVTSAQKNPTAFYLCASSVTSTDTQYFGPGTRLTVL.

The V gene is TRBV9, the J gene TRBJ1-1, with D possibly being TRBD1 (5 bases). Trimming took off 4 bases at V and 11 bases at J, with 18 bases between the two ends. The CDR3 has 13 residues. CDR1 and CDR2 from the germline V gene are SGDLS and YYNGEE. CDR3 coding DNA: TGTGCCAGCAGCCCTAGTGTCAGGGAGGGGGCTTTCTTT. Translating gives CASSPSVREGAFF.

The gene calls are TRBV5-6 and TRBJ1-1; possible D gene TRBD1, 5 bases. V was clipped by 2 bases and J by 2 bases, with 10 bases between them. Germline loops: CDR1 SGHDT, CDR2 YYEEEE. The CDR3 runs to 14 residues. CDR3 in amino acids: CASSFLTANTEAFF. The CDR3 DNA reads as TGTGCCAGCAGCTTTCTGACAGCCAACACTGAAGCTTTCTTT.

The chain links TRBV12-3 or TRBV12-4 to TRBJ2-7; D may be TRBD2 (5 bases). V lost 6 bases and J lost 4, with 10 bases in between. The CDR3 loop spans 12 amino acids. Here the CDR3 reads CASRRALYEQYF. The CDR3 nucleotides read TGTGCCAGCAGGCGGGCCCTATACGAGCAGTACTTC.

J is TRBJ2-5 and V is TRBV30; 11 bases are a match to TRBD1. V was clipped by 3 bases and J by 2 bases; unmatched bases: 5. Germline V gives CDR1 GTSNPN, CDR2 SVGIG (reference sequence). The CDR3 is 15 amino acids. Here the CDR3 reads CAWSPGQGEQETQYF. DNA for the CDR3: TGTGCCTGGAGCCCGGGACAGGGGGAACAAGAGACCCAGTACTTC.

The chain joins TRBV24-1 to TRBJ2-1, with 9 bases matching TRBD1. Germline V lookup: CDR1 KGHDR, CDR2 SFDVKD. The CDR3 covers 16 residues. V lost 4 bases to trimming and J lost 2 bases; unmatched junction nucleotides: 5. For the CDR3, the DNA is TGTGCCACCAGTGACCCCCGGGACAGGGCCTACAATGAGCAGTTCTTC. This sequence encodes CATSDPRDRAYNEQFF.

The V gene is TRBV11-2, the J gene TRBJ2-6, with 7 bases identical to TRBD1. The CDR3 loop spans 15 amino acids. In germline, CDR1 is SGHAT, CDR2 FQNNGV. The V segment lost 6 bases and the J segment 4 bases; nucleotides outside the gene matches: 6. The CDR3 nucleotides read TGTGCCAGCAGTCGTACAGGGGCCGGGGCCAACGTCCTGACTTTC. Its translation is CASSRTGAGANVLTF.

The chain employs TRBV30 and TRBJ2-1; 10 bases fit TRBD2. The trim removed 4 bases at V and 0 bases at J, leaving 12 bases unmatched. This CDR3 comprises 18 residues. Germline V lookup: CDR1 GTSNPN, CDR2 SVGIG (reference sequence). CDR3 DNA: TGTGCCTGGATTTCCAAGCGGGAGGGACCGAGCTCCTACAATGAGCAGTTCTTC. Its protein is CAWISKREGPSSYNEQFF.

V and J are TRBV11-2 and TRBJ2-1; D is uncertain. V was clipped by 1 base and J by 0 bases, with 4 bases between them. The CDR3 spans 14 residues. The germline CDR1 and CDR2 sequences are SGHAT and FQNNGV. The CDR3 protein is CASSLVVSYNEQFF. The CDR3 coding sequence is TGTGCCAGCAGCTTAGTAGTCTCCTACAATGAGCAGTTCTTC.

This clone occurred a few times. The chain joins TRBV12-3 or TRBV12-4 to TRBJ2-1; 9 bases are shared with TRBD2. The CDR3 extends over 11 amino acids. The ends lost 1 base at V and 14 bases at J; junction bases unmatched: 0. The CDR3 DNA follows: TGTGCCAGCAGTTTAGGACTAGCGGAGTTCTTC. Its protein product is CASSLGLAEFF.

The rearrangement uses TRBV7-6 and TRBJ2-7; 15 bases are a match to TRBD2. After removal of 5 bases from V and 6 bases from J, the junction contained 5 bases not matched to a gene. The CDR3 is 15 amino acids. Germline values: CDR1 SGHVS, CDR2 FNYEAQ. The CDR3 sequence is CASSPSGLAGGEQYF. The DNA of the CDR3 is TGTGCCAGCAGCCCCTCGGGACTAGCGGGAGGCGAGCAGTACTTC.

This chain links TRBV7-7 with TRBJ2-1; D unclear. Germline V CDR1 and CDR2: SSHAT, FNYEAQ (reference sequence). This CDR3 is 14 amino acids long. Trimming cost V 3 bases and J 6 bases, with 12 bases left between them. CDR3 DNA sequence: TGTGCCAGCAGCTTTAGTTCCTCGCGCAATGAGCAGTTCTTC. This encodes CASSFSSSRNEQFF.

This chain uses TRBV6-5 with TRBJ2-7, with a tentative D call TRBD2 (6 bases). The CDR3 loop spans 13 amino acids. Germline assignment: CDR1 MNHEY and CDR2 SVGAGI. V lost 7 bases to trimming and J lost 7 bases, with 17 bases between them. CDR3 nucleotide sequence: TGTGCCAGCATAGGGGACTGGTTGGATGAGCAGTACTTC. Protein product: CASIGDWLDEQYF.

J is TRBJ2-1 and V is TRBV7-9; D perhaps matches TRBD2 (6 bases). Trimming shortened V by 3 bases and J by 5 bases, and 11 bases separated the two germline ends. Germline values: CDR1 SEHNR, CDR2 FQNEAQ (reference sequence). The CDR3 runs to 14 residues. The CDR3 reads CASSFSGYNNEQFF. The CDR3 DNA reads TGTGCCAGCAGCTTTAGCGGTTACAACAATGAGCAGTTCTTC.

The V and J genes are TRBV7-9 and TRBJ1-1, with D perhaps TRBD1 (6 bases). The V end was cut by 0 bases, the J end by 6 bases, with 17 bases between. Germline CDR1 SEHNR, CDR2 FQNEAQ (reference sequence). The CDR3 contains 16 residues. DNA for the CDR3: TGTGCCAGCAGCTTAGCTTCAACAGGGAGAAGAGCTGAAGCTTTCTTT. Residues: CASSLASTGRRAEAFF.

The chain employs TRBV29-1 and TRBJ1-5; no definite D call. The V end was cut by 4 bases, the J end by 2 bases, with 6 bases between. Germline CDR1 reads SQVTM; CDR2 reads ANQGSEA. The CDR3 is made up of 12 amino acids. The CDR3 DNA reads as TGCAGCGTTGTTCAGGGCAATCAGCCCCAGCATTTT. Translated: CSVVQGNQPQHF. Combining the CDR3 with reference TRBV29-1 and TRBJ1-5 gives the whole variable domain SAVISQKPSRDICQRGTSLTIQCQVDSQVTMMFWYRQQPGQSLTLIATANQGSEATYESGFVIDKFPISRPNLTFSTLTVSNMSPEDSSIYLCSVVQGNQPQHFGDGTRLSIL.

V is TRBV11-2 and J is TRBJ2-7; 9 nucleotides line up with TRBD1. CDR3 size: 14 residues. V lost 3 bases to trimming and J lost 5 bases; unmatched junction nucleotides: 5. Germline CDR1 is SGHAT and CDR2 is FQNNGV. The CDR3 bases are TGTGCCAGCAGCTTCCGGACAGGGGTGAACGAGCAGTACTTC. Its protein is CASSFRTGVNEQYF.

The CDR3 protein is CASSATGGAGELFF. CDR3 DNA sequence: TGTGCCAGCAGCGCCACAGGGGGAGCCGGGGAGCTGTTTTTT. The V call is TRBV9, the J call TRBJ2-2; 8 positions match TRBD1. This CDR3 has 14 amino acids. CDR1 and CDR2 from the germline V gene are SGDLS and YYNGEE. J lost 6 bases, V lost 3 bases, and 4 bases had no gene match.